These 20 T cell receptor beta chains originate from one sample sequenced in a study of CD8 T cells in ankylosing spondylitis. From the 5' RACE reads, TCRdb called clonotypes with MiXCR, one entry per CDR3 protein. The table has tens of thousands of distinct CDR3 sequences, about 17% seen once. Sequencing used blood. The receptors originated from a male donor with ankylosing spondylitis or in good health (not recorded which).

This clonotype turned up a few times. V usage is TRBV10-3 and J usage is TRBJ2-1, with 8 bases matching TRBD1. The junction had 9 bases not matched to a gene; V was cut back by 2 bases and J by 12 bases. Germline V gives CDR1 ENHRY, CDR2 SYGVKD. The CDR3 consists of 14 residues. The CDR3 coding sequence is TGTGCCATCAGTGAGAACCCGGACAGGGATCCGCAGTTCTTC. As protein: CAISENPDRDPQFF.

This clonotype was seen at least ten times. The V and J genes are TRBV5-1 and TRBJ2-1; 8 positions agree with TRBD1. Germline trimming cut 3 bases from V and 6 bases from J; bases unmatched to any gene: 8. Germline V CDR1 and CDR2: SGHRS, YFSETQ. CDR3 length equals 15 residues. The chain's CDR3 is CASSSDRGGPNEQFF. As DNA, the CDR3 is TGCGCCAGCAGCTCCGACAGGGGAGGTCCCAATGAGCAGTTCTTC.

In this sample, this clonotype turned up many times. The genes are TRBV12-3 or TRBV12-4 and TRBJ1-1; D uncertain. The CDR3 sequence is 12 residues long. V lost 5 bases and J lost 3, with 7 bases in between. The CDR3 DNA follows: TGTGCCAGCAGTCCCCTTTACACTGAAGCTTTCTTT. This translates into CASSPLYTEAFF.

The chain carries TRBV6-6 and TRBJ1-1; no clear D. This CDR3 comprises 11 residues. Trimming removed 5 bases from V and 7 bases from J, with 8 bases in between. Germline loops: CDR1 MNHNY, CDR2 SVGAGI (reference sequence). CDR3 sequence (DNA): TGTGCCAGCAGTCTGCCAGATGAAGCTTTCTTT. It codes for CASSLPDEAFF.

The genes are TRBV27 and TRBJ1-6; D gene ambiguous. The CDR3 loop spans 13 amino acids. Trimming took off 3 bases at V and 10 bases at J, with 10 bases between the two ends. In germline, CDR1 is MNHEY, CDR2 SMNVEV (reference sequence). CDR3 sequence: CASSFGVQSPLHF. CDR3 DNA sequence: TGTGCCAGCAGTTTTGGGGTCCAATCACCCCTCCACTTT.

This clonotype occurred a few times. The J gene is TRBJ2-2, the V gene TRBV6-5; D call uncertain. CDR3 length equals 15 residues. Germline V gene sequence: CDR1 MNHEY, CDR2 SVGAGI. With 5 bases removed from V and 2 bases from J, the gap between germline ends came to 12 bases. The CDR3 DNA reads TGTGCCAGCAGTGTCGGAAGGGTCAACACCGGGGAGCTGTTTTTT. This encodes CASSVGRVNTGELFF.

This clonotype was observed a handful of times. The chain has TRBV15 and TRBJ2-7; D is ambiguous. V was shortened by 0 bases and J by 5 bases, with 8 bases between the two germline ends. This CDR3 region has 13 residues. CDR1 and CDR2 (germline): LNHNV, YYDKDF (reference sequence). CDR3 in amino acids: CATSRDLQDEQYF. The CDR3 bases are TGTGCCACCAGCAGAGATCTCCAGGACGAGCAGTACTTC.

This clonotype showed up just a few times. The chain combines TRBV7-9 with TRBJ1-5; D gene uncertain. In germline, CDR1 is SEHNR, CDR2 FQNEAQ (reference sequence). V was shortened by 1 base and J by 6 bases, with 4 bases between the two germline ends. CDR3 length: 12 residues. CDR3 nucleotide sequence: TGTGCCAGCAGCTTAGAAGGTCAGCCCCAGCATTTT. This codes for CASSLEGQPQHF.

This clonotype qualifies as medium-sized. This chain connects TRBV3-1 to TRBJ2-1; the D gene is possibly TRBD2 (6 bases). The CDR3 loop spans 15 amino acids. Looked up from germline, CDR1 is LGHDT and CDR2 is YNNKEL (reference sequence). With 5 bases removed from V and 2 bases from J, the gap between germline ends came to 13 bases. This chain's CDR3 is CASSERLVAYNEQFF. CDR3 bases: TGTGCCAGCAGCGAGAGACTAGTCGCCTACAATGAGCAGTTCTTC.

This clonotype was seen at least ten times. J is TRBJ2-3 and V is TRBV29-1; D might be TRBD1 (6 bases). Deletions cut 7 bases from V and 6 bases from J, with 14 bases between. Per the germline V gene, CDR1 is SQVTM and CDR2 is ANQGSEA. CDR3 size: 12 residues. The CDR3 sequence is CSARVGGDTQYF. In nucleotides, the CDR3 is TGCAGCGCCCGAGTTGGGGGCGATACGCAGTATTTT.

This clonotype has only a few counts. The chain joins TRBV20-1 to TRBJ2-1; D gene ambiguous. Looked up from germline, CDR1 is DFQATT and CDR2 is SNEGSKA (reference sequence). The V gene lost 4 bases and the J gene lost 2 bases, with 12 bases spanning the gap. This CDR3 has 14 residues. The CDR3, as DNA: TGCAGTGCTATTACTCCTACGGCCTACAATGAGCAGTTCTTC. The encoded protein is CSAITPTAYNEQFF.

This clonotype has just a few counts. This sequence joins TRBV9 and TRBJ2-1; D possibly uses TRBD1 or TRBD2 (6 bases each). Trimming pared 4 bases from V and 15 bases from J, leaving 23 bases between. The germline V gene has CDR1 SGDLS and CDR2 YYNGEE. The CDR3 totals 14 residues. CDR3 in DNA: TGTGCCAGCAGCAACCCTAGAATGGGGGGCTATCGGTTCTTC. This encodes CASSNPRMGGYRFF. The variable domain in full, completed from reference TRBV9 and TRBJ2-1, reads DSGVTQTPKHLITATGQRVTLRCSPRSGDLSVYWYQQSLDQGLQFLIQYYNGEERAKGNILERFSAQQFPDLHSELNLSSLELGDSALYFCASSNPRMGGYRFFGPGTRLTVL.

Sample share makes this clonotype medium-sized. The chain recombines TRBV7-9 with TRBJ2-3, with 8 bases identical to TRBD2. Trimming removed 5 bases from V and 0 bases from J; junction bases left unmatched: 13. CDR1 is SEHNR, CDR2 FQNEAQ, per germline (reference sequence). The CDR3 is 18 residues long. The CDR3 nucleotides read TGTGCCAGCAGCCACGGACTAGCTGGGGTATCTAGCACAGATACGCAGTATTTT. This codes for CASSHGLAGVSSTDTQYF.

The chain recombines TRBV24-1 with TRBJ2-3, with TRBD2 matching over 8 bases. The CDR3 consists of 16 residues. The V and J ends lost 5 bases and 2 bases, in that order; junction bases with no gene match: 8. Germline CDR1 reads KGHDR; CDR2 reads SFDVKD. CDR3 coding DNA: TGTGCCACCAGTGCGCCAGCGGGGGCCGTCACAGATACGCAGTATTTT. Its protein product is CATSAPAGAVTDTQYF.

This clonotype showed up just once. The V call is TRBV7-2, the J call TRBJ2-5; unclear D gene. V was trimmed by 1 base and J by 2 bases, leaving 8 bases between them. The CDR3 is 14 residues long. Germline V gives CDR1 SGHTA, CDR2 FQGNSA. The CDR3 nucleotides read TGTGCCAGCAGCTTAGTTGTGGCGCAAGAGACCCAGTACTTC. Translation gives CASSLVVAQETQYF.

CDR3 nucleotide sequence: TGCGCCAGCAGCCAAAGGCAGGGGGTCACCGGGGAGCTGTTTTTT. This gives the protein CASSQRQGVTGELFF. The chain links TRBV4-3 to TRBJ2-2, with 7 nucleotides matching TRBD1. Germline V gene data show CDR1 as LGHNA and CDR2 as YSLEER. With V trimmed by 2 bases and J by 4 bases, 4 bases remained unmatched. The length of the CDR3 is 15 residues.

The chain uses TRBV5-1 and TRBJ2-7; D is uncertain. The germline V and J ends were trimmed by 0 bases and 2 bases, with 9 bases remaining between them. Germline V gene sequence: CDR1 SGHRS, CDR2 YFSETQ. The CDR3 totals 14 residues. The CDR3 loop reads CASSLVGATYEQYF. The DNA of the CDR3 is TGCGCCAGCAGCTTGGTGGGCGCTACCTACGAGCAGTACTTC. Complete variable domain (other parts from reference TRBV5-1 and TRBJ2-7): KAGVTQTPRYLIKTRGQQVTLSCSPISGHRSVSWYQQTPGQGLQFLFEYFSETQRNKGNFPGRFSGRQFSNSRSEMNVSTLELGDSALYLCASSLVGATYEQYFGPGTRLTVT.

Concerning this clonotype: Given a much more abundant clone one base away, this may be a read error. The chain uses TRBV4-3 and TRBJ1-1; 7 nucleotides agree with TRBD1. CDR3 size: 16 residues. Per the germline V gene, CDR1 is LGHNA and CDR2 is YSLEER. DNA for the CDR3: TGCGCCAGCAGCCAAACCGGGACAGCCCTTAACACTGAAACTTTCTTT. It codes for CASSQTGTALNTETFF.

In its sample, this clonotype was seen a few times. J is TRBJ2-5 and V is TRBV29-1, with unresolved D. The V end was cut by 0 bases, the J end by 5 bases, with 13 bases between. This CDR3 region has 14 residues. Germline CDR1 and CDR2: SQVTM and ANQGSEA. The CDR3 loop is CSVEDQWLEETQYF. The CDR3 DNA reads TGCAGCGTTGAAGATCAGTGGCTGGAGGAGACCCAGTACTTC.

The chain carries TRBV30 and TRBJ1-1; D might be TRBD1 (5 bases). Trimming shortened V by 3 bases and J by 1 base, and 24 bases separated the two germline ends. This CDR3 spans 18 amino acids. Germline V CDR1 and CDR2: GTSNPN, SVGIG (reference sequence). DNA of the CDR3: TGTGCCTGGAGCCCCTCCCCCTTCACCAGGGAGGGGAACACTGAAGCTTTCTTT. It specifies CAWSPSPFTREGNTEAFF.